The 22 T cell receptor beta chains given below trace back to one sample, sequenced in a study of cytomegalovirus exposure and HLA in healthy donors (dated by TCRdb to 2017 to 2019). To prepare the library, the immunoSEQ multiplex PCR assay was applied. A mixture of 60 forward primers for TCR Vbeta segments and 13 reverse primers for TCR Jbeta segments was used in the multiplex PCR. The table was pulled from immuneACCESS by TCRdb, which kept in-frame rearrangements only. Such tables lose some clones; where checked, under half of the loss comes from unresolved V genes, and the rest has no known cause. This sample has roughly 150,000 clones in its table, and roughly 79% of those were observed once. The ten most abundant clones make up 0.66% of the sample. Sequencing was done on a sample of PBMCs. These receptors were collected from a male donor in good health and CMV-seronegative.

The rearrangement joins TRBV10-3 to TRBJ2-3; a possible D gene is TRBD1 (5 bases). Germline V gene lookup returns CDR1 ENHRY and CDR2 SYGVKD. This CDR3 region has 16 residues. Trimming cost V 2 bases and J 0 bases, with 12 bases left between them. CDR3 protein: CAISEIRGHSTDTQYF. The CDR3 coding sequence is TGTGCCATCAGTGAGATTAGAGGACATAGCACAGATACGCAGTATTTT.

This clone appeared a single time. The V gene is TRBV5-6, the J gene TRBJ1-1; weak D call: TRBD1 (6 bases). V was clipped by 4 bases and J by 5 bases, with 15 bases between them. Germline assignment: CDR1 SGHDT and CDR2 YYEEEE. The CDR3 has 14 amino acids. DNA of the CDR3: TGTGCCAGCAGCAGGTCAGGGGTAGAGACTGAAGCTTTCTTT. Translated: CASSRSGVETEAFF.

The DNA of the CDR3 is TGTGCCATCAGTGGTGACAGGCCTGACAATGAGCAGTTCTTC. Translating it yields CAISGDRPDNEQFF. The chain has TRBV10-3 and TRBJ2-1, with D perhaps matching TRBD1 (6 bases). V lost 4 bases and J 5 bases, leaving 12 bases between the germline ends. This CDR3 is built from 14 residues. Germline V gene lookup returns CDR1 ENHRY and CDR2 SYGVKD.

This clone was counted only a few times. J is TRBJ2-3 and V is TRBV7-2; D is possibly TRBD2 (6 bases). Germline V gene sequence: CDR1 SGHTA, CDR2 FQGNSA. The V end was cut by 1 base, the J end by 0 bases, with 11 bases between. This CDR3 is 16 amino acids long. CDR3 DNA sequence: TGTGCCAGCAGCTTAGGTAGCGGCTCTAGCACAGATACGCAGTATTTT. Its translation: CASSLGSGSSTDTQYF.

The chain employs TRBV2 and TRBJ2-5; 9 nucleotides line up with TRBD2. Germline loops: CDR1 SNHLY, CDR2 FYNNEI. This CDR3 has 16 residues. Trimming cost V 6 bases and J 5 bases; bases outside gene matches: 13. The CDR3 region has the DNA TGTGCCAGCAGCTTCCAAGGGGGACTAGCTTATGAGACCCAGTACTTC. This sequence encodes CASSFQGGLAYETQYF.

A few counts support this clone. The CDR3 loop reads CASSLGLASYNEQFF. The CDR3 region has the DNA TGTGCCAGCTCCCTTGGACTAGCGTCCTACAATGAGCAGTTCTTC. The V gene is TRBV6-5, the J gene TRBJ2-1; 9 bases align to TRBD2. Germline CDR1 is MNHEY and CDR2 is SVGAGI. With V trimmed by 8 bases and J by 1 base, 6 bases remained unmatched. The CDR3 is 15 amino acids.

There are a few counts of this clone. The chain couples TRBV7-3 to TRBJ2-1, with 12 bases that match TRBD2. Germline trimming cut 0 bases from V and 0 bases from J; bases unmatched to any gene: 6. CDR1 SGHTA and CDR2 FQGTGA come from the germline V gene. CDR3 size: 19 residues. CDR3 nucleotide sequence: TGTGCCAGCAGCTTAACGGCCCCTAGCGGGGGGGGCTCCTACAATGAGCAGTTCTTC. Translating it yields CASSLTAPSGGGSYNEQFF.

This clone was seen once. The chain carries TRBV7-6 and TRBJ2-7, with 10 bases fitting TRBD1. The V gene end was trimmed by 1 base and the J gene end by 2 bases; junction bases not matched to a gene: 5. CDR3 length: 16 residues. Germline V gene data show CDR1 as SGHVS and CDR2 as FNYEAQ. DNA of the CDR3: TGTGCCAGCAGCTTAGGACAGGGGGCCTCTACCTACGAGCAGTACTTC. The encoded protein is CASSLGQGASTYEQYF.

This clone appeared a single time. The J gene is TRBJ2-5, the V gene TRBV5-6; 11 nucleotides match TRBD1. V shed 4 bases, J shed 6 bases, and the junction held 11 bases outside the gene matches. The CDR3 totals 16 residues. Germline CDR1 reads SGHDT; CDR2 reads YYEEEE. The CDR3 nucleotides are TGTGCCAGCAGCGCTGGGACAGGGGGGAAAAGTCAGACCCAGTACTTC. Translation: CASSAGTGGKSQTQYF.

This clone was detected a few times. The chain is built from TRBV7-2 and TRBJ1-1, with D unclear. The V gene's germline CDR1 is SGHTA and CDR2 FQGNSA. The CDR3 covers 15 residues. Trimming cost V 2 bases and J 0 bases, with 10 bases left between them. As DNA, the CDR3 is TGTGCCAGCAGCTTAATGGCAGTCATGAACACTGAAGCTTTCTTT. This encodes CASSLMAVMNTEAFF.

CDR3 region: CASSDLITSGVNTGELFF. The CDR3 coding sequence is TGTGCCAGCAGCGATCTTATAACTAGCGGAGTGAACACCGGGGAGCTGTTTTTT. The chain uses TRBV11-3 and TRBJ2-2, with 8 bases matching TRBD2. With V trimmed by 5 bases and J by 1 base, 12 bases remained unmatched. The CDR3 is 18 amino acids. The germline gives CDR1 SGHNT, CDR2 YENEEA.

This chain connects TRBV2 to TRBJ1-2, with TRBD1 matching 7 bases. V dropped 6 bases and J dropped 4; count of bases not matched to a gene: 8. This CDR3 contains 14 residues. Germline assignment: CDR1 SNHLY and CDR2 FYNNEI. The CDR3 DNA reads as TGTGCCAGCAGGTCCGGACAGGATGGCTATGGCTACACCTTC. This sequence encodes CASRSGQDGYGYTF. Combining the CDR3 with reference TRBV2 and TRBJ1-2 gives the whole variable domain EPEVTQTPSHQVTQMGQEVILRCVPISNHLYFYWYRQILGQKVEFLVSFYNNEISEKSEIFDDQFSVERPDGSNFTLKIRSTKLEDSAMYFCASRSGQDGYGYTFGSGTRLTVV.

The chain uses TRBV5-1 and TRBJ2-7; 13 bases line up with TRBD2. Germline CDR1 reads SGHRS; CDR2 reads YFSETQ. V shed 4 bases and J 5 bases; nucleotides not matched to a gene: 6. This CDR3 is built from 15 residues. This CDR3 is CASSAGTSGTNEQYF. In DNA, the CDR3 is TGCGCCAGCAGCGCTGGGACTAGCGGGACCAACGAGCAGTACTTC.

The CDR3 loop is CSVERRANTGELFF. CDR3 coding DNA: TGCAGCGTTGAGCGGAGGGCCAACACCGGGGAGCTGTTTTTT. J is TRBJ2-2 and V is TRBV29-1; tentatively, D is TRBD2 (6 bases). Deletions cut 3 bases from V and 2 bases from J, with 10 bases between. The CDR3 is 14 amino acids. The germline V gene encodes CDR1 SQVTM and CDR2 ANQGSEA.

The V and J genes are TRBV19 and TRBJ2-4; weak D call: TRBD2 (5 bases). The germline gives CDR1 LNHDA, CDR2 SQIVND (reference sequence). This CDR3 spans 13 amino acids. The V gene lost 4 bases and the J gene lost 7 bases, with 11 bases spanning the gap. The DNA of the CDR3 is TGTGCCAGTAGTAATCGGGAAGGGAACATTCAGTACTTC. Protein sequence: CASSNREGNIQYF.

The rearrangement uses TRBV23-1 and TRBJ2-1; D not certain. TRBV23-1 is recorded as an ORF, its role being uncertain. V lost 0 bases and J 2 bases, leaving 11 bases between the germline ends. The CDR3 contains 16 residues. The CDR3 sequence: CASSQSRGETYNEQFF. The CDR3 DNA sequence: TGCGCCAGCAGTCAATCTCGAGGAGAGACCTACAATGAGCAGTTCTTC.

The genes are TRBV7-2 and TRBJ2-7, with D perhaps matching TRBD1 (6 bases). The length of the CDR3 is 14 residues. Germline V gene lookup returns CDR1 SGHTA and CDR2 FQGNSA. V was clipped by 1 base and J by 2 bases, with 9 bases between them. This chain's CDR3 is CASSLVSGAYEQYF. In nucleotides, the CDR3 is TGTGCCAGCAGCTTAGTTTCAGGGGCCTACGAGCAGTACTTC.

The gene calls are TRBV30 and TRBJ1-5; tentatively, D is TRBD1 (5 bases). Germline V lookup: CDR1 GTSNPN, CDR2 SVGIG (reference sequence). V dropped 0 bases and J dropped 0 bases, with 9 bases sitting between them. This CDR3 contains 15 residues. The CDR3 is CAWSVRTISNQPQHF. The CDR3 DNA reads TGTGCCTGGAGTGTACGGACAATTAGCAATCAGCCCCAGCATTTT.

This rearrangement joins TRBV29-1 to TRBJ1-2; D gene ambiguous. This CDR3 is built from 12 residues. The ends were cut back, 7 bases at V and 3 bases at J, with 12 bases in the middle. In germline, CDR1 is SQVTM, CDR2 ANQGSEA. The CDR3 DNA sequence: TGCAGCGCACTAGTCGGGGACTATGGCTACACCTTC. Protein product: CSALVGDYGYTF.

The rearrangement uses TRBV18 and TRBJ1-4; TRBD1 aligns across 7 bases. The germline V gene encodes CDR1 KGHSH and CDR2 LQKENI. This CDR3 is built from 16 residues. V lost 2 bases and J lost 5; bases outside the gene matches: 8. CDR3 in DNA: TGTGCCAGCTCACCAGGAAGACAGGGCCCAAATGAAAAACTGTTTTTT. Amino acids: CASSPGRQGPNEKLFF. Looking up the rest from reference TRBV18 and TRBJ1-4 gives the full variable domain: NAGVMQNPRHLVRRRGQEARLRCSPMKGHSHVYWYRQLPEEGLKFMVYLQKENIIDESGMPKERFSAEFPKEGPSILRIQQVVRGDSAAYFCASSPGRQGPNEKLFFGSGTQLSVL.

V is TRBV11-2 and J is TRBJ2-5, with D tentatively TRBD1 (5 bases). The CDR3 consists of 14 residues. V shed 2 bases and J shed 5 bases, with 12 bases lying between them. In germline, CDR1 is SGHAT, CDR2 FQNNGV. The CDR3, as DNA: TGTGCCAGCAGCTTAAGGGGTTGGAGTGAGACCCAGTACTTC. It yields the protein CASSLRGWSETQYF.

The V call is TRBV11-1, the J call TRBJ2-1; D gene unclear. V lost 5 bases, J lost 0 bases, and 17 bases lay in between. This CDR3 contains 17 residues. The V gene's germline CDR1 is SGHAT and CDR2 FQDESV (reference sequence). CDR3 in DNA: TGTGCCAGCAGCCTCCGTATAGACGTAGCCTCCTACAATGAGCAGTTCTTC. This sequence encodes CASSLRIDVASYNEQFF.